One sample yielded the 13 T cell receptor beta chains listed below, sequenced in a study of naive and memory T cell subsets. Findings of the study overall: Naive repertoires, especially CD8, held a few larger clonotypes, possibly memory cells re-expressing CD45RA.

These receptors have no known antigen. Both TRBC1 and TRBC2 were covered by a beta constant-region primer of two equimolar oligonucleotides. Nested alpha and beta constant-region primers with the SP2 primer drove four PCR rounds on ligated cDNA. TCRdb itself ran the UMI-ligation and nested PCR reads through MiXCR, one entry per CDR3 protein. The table has roughly 140,000 distinct CDR3 sequences, about 20% seen once. Sequencing was carried out using naive CD8+ T cells from blood. These receptors came from a human donor in good health.

Comments on this clonotype: One end of the junction is discordant with germline, which a read error may explain. V is TRBV27 and J is TRBJ1-4; D call uncertain. Germline loops: CDR1 MNHEY, CDR2 SMNVEV (reference sequence). The CDR3 has 13 amino acids. The CDR3 coding sequence is TGTGCCAGCAGTTACGGCTTGGGAGAAAAACCGTTTTTT. Amino acid sequence: CASSYGLGEKPFF.

This clonotype was recorded only once. Because it lacks the conserved phenylalanine or tryptophan at the end, this CDR3 is likely a read error. The DNA is omitted, as the CDR3 cannot be located on it reliably, and the CDR3 follows TCRdb's listing. V and J are TRBV6-2 or TRBV6-3 and TRBJ2-7; TRBD2, the table's D call, was not compared with the DNA. Germline V CDR1 and CDR2: MNHEY, SVGEGT. The CDR3 comprises 14 residues, both ends counted. CDR3 sequence: CASSFPDGPASVYL.

To note about this clonotype: At one end, the junction sequence differs from germline, possibly due to a read error. This chain joins TRBV6-1 and TRBJ2-1; weak D call: TRBD2 (6 bases). Germline V CDR1 and CDR2: MNHNS, SASEGT. The CDR3 runs 15 residues. The CDR3 DNA is TGTGCCAGCAGAGAAGGGCCTAGCGACTACAATGAGCAGTTCTTC. Translated, it gives CASREGPSDYNEQFF.

The chain joins TRBV29-1 to TRBJ2-5; TRBD2 agrees at 9 bases. V lost 0 bases, J lost 3 bases, and 20 bases stayed unmatched. The length of the CDR3 is 20 residues. Germline CDR1 is SQVTM and CDR2 is ANQGSEA. The CDR3 DNA reads as TGCAGCGTTGAAGATTATCTCGGCGGCCTAGCGGGACTAGGAGAAGAGACCCAGTACTTC. This translates into CSVEDYLGGLAGLGEETQYF.

This clonotype has only a few counts. The gene calls are TRBV7-9 and TRBJ2-5; 8 bases align to TRBD1. The V gene's germline CDR1 is SEHNR and CDR2 FQNEAQ (reference sequence). Losses at the gene ends were 4 bases for V and 0 bases for J; bases not matched to a gene: 7. The CDR3 is 16 residues long. In DNA, the CDR3 is TGTGCCAGCAGCTCTCGGACAGGGAGAGACCAAGAGACCCAGTACTTC. This sequence encodes CASSSRTGRDQETQYF.

This clonotype was recorded a few times. The chain couples TRBV27 to TRBJ2-1, with D unclear. Germline V gene sequence: CDR1 MNHEY, CDR2 SMNVEV (reference sequence). CDR3 size: 13 residues. V lost 2 bases and J lost 7, with 9 bases in between. The CDR3 here is CASSLIQGNEQFF. CDR3 nucleotides: TGTGCCAGCAGTTTAATTCAAGGGAATGAGCAGTTCTTC.

V usage is TRBV20-1 and J usage is TRBJ2-7; 12 bases are a match to TRBD1. J was trimmed by 4 bases and V by 3 bases; bases with no gene match: 4. CDR1 is DFQATT, CDR2 SNEGSKA, per germline (reference sequence). The CDR3 has 14 residues. CDR3 protein: CSARRDRGLYEQYF. In DNA form, the CDR3 reads TGCAGTGCTAGGAGGGACAGGGGGCTGTACGAGCAGTACTTC.

The chain links TRBV28 to TRBJ2-1, with 9 bases identical to TRBD2. Germline-derived CDR1 and CDR2 are MDHEN and SYDVKM. The trim removed 4 bases at V and 3 bases at J, leaving 4 bases unmatched. There are 15 residues in the CDR3. This chain's CDR3 is CASSYLAGSYNEQFF. CDR3 sequence (DNA): TGTGCCAGCAGTTACCTAGCGGGAAGCTACAATGAGCAGTTCTTC.

The rearrangement uses TRBV19 and TRBJ2-2; TRBD2 might be the D (6 bases). V dropped 3 bases and J dropped 4 bases, with 9 bases sitting between them. The germline V gene encodes CDR1 LNHDA and CDR2 SQIVND (reference sequence). The CDR3 loop spans 14 amino acids. CDR3 region: CASSIGSGTGELFF. CDR3 sequence (DNA): TGTGCCAGTAGTATTGGTAGCGGCACCGGGGAGCTGTTTTTT.

This clonotype has ten or more counts. The chain employs TRBV20-1 and TRBJ1-5; TRBD1 might be the D (6 bases). This CDR3 has 15 amino acids. Trimming removed 1 base at V and 1 base at J, with 11 bases between. Per germline, CDR1 DFQATT and CDR2 SNEGSKA (reference sequence). The CDR3 DNA is TGCAGTGCTAGAGTGGGGGGGCCAAGCAATCAGCCCCAGCATTTT. This translates into CSARVGGPSNQPQHF.

The rearrangement joins TRBV27 to TRBJ2-7; possible D gene TRBD1, 5 bases. CDR3 length: 15 amino acids. Trimming took off 0 bases at V and 1 base at J, with 10 bases between the two ends. CDR1 MNHEY and CDR2 SMNVEV come from the germline V gene (reference sequence). The CDR3 DNA reads as TGTGCCAGCAGTTTATCGGGGCCAGGTTCCTACGAGCAGTACTTC. This codes for CASSLSGPGSYEQYF.

This clonotype has just a few counts. The rearrangement links TRBV12-5 to TRBJ1-5, with 9 bases identical to TRBD1. After removal of 2 bases from V and 4 bases from J, the junction contained 9 bases not matched to a gene. This CDR3 comprises 17 residues. CDR1 LGHNT and CDR2 FRNRAP come from the germline V gene. CDR3 amino acids: CASGLTLTGGLNQPQHF. For the CDR3, the DNA is TGTGCTAGTGGTTTGACTCTGACAGGGGGTCTAAATCAGCCCCAGCATTTT.

This chain joins TRBV7-2 and TRBJ2-1; 14 bases agree with TRBD2. There are 16 residues in the CDR3. In germline, CDR1 is SGHTA, CDR2 FQGNSA. J was trimmed by 3 bases and V by 5 bases; bases with no gene match: 3. The CDR3 sequence is CASSGTSGSFYNEQFF. Here the CDR3 DNA reads TGTGCCAGCAGCGGGACTAGCGGGAGTTTCTACAATGAGCAGTTCTTC.